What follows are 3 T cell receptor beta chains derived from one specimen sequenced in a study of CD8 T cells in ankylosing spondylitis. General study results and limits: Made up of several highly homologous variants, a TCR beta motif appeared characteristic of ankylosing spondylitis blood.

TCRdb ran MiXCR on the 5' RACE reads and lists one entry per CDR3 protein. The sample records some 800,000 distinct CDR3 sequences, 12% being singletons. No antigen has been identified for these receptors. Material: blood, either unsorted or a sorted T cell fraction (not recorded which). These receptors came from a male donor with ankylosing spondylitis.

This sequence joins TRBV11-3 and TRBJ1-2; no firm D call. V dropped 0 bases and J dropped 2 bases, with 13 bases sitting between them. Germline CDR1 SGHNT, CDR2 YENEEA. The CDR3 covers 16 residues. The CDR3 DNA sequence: TGTGCCAGCAGCTTAGAGATCAGGATGGGGAACTATGGCTACACCTTC. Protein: CASSLEIRMGNYGYTF.

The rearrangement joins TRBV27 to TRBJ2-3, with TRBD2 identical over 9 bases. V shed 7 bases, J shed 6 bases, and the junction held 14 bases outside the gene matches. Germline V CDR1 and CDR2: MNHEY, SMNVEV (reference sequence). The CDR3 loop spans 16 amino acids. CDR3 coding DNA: TGTGCCAGCACGGAATCGGGCGGGGGGGCAACGGATACGCAGTATTTT. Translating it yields CASTESGGGATDTQYF.

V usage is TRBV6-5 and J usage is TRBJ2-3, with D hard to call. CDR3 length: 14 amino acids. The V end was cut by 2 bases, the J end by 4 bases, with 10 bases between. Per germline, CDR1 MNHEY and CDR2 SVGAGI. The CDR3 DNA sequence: TGTGCCAGCAGTTACCGCGTTGACGCAGATACGCAGTATTTT. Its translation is CASSYRVDADTQYF.